These 11 T cell receptor beta chains came from one sample sequenced in a study of technical replicates of blood from several donors. Using immunoSEQ multiplex PCR, the repertoire was profiled, and TCRdb retains in-frame clones only, with some absent. The table includes about 75,000 clones, 97% detected once. The sequencing sample was made of T cells isolated from PBMCs. All receptors derive from a human donor in good health.

The V call is TRBV29-1, the J call TRBJ1-4; 7 nucleotides agree with TRBD1. The germline V gene has CDR1 SQVTM and CDR2 ANQGSEA. The CDR3 sequence is 15 residues long. The trim removed 3 bases at V and 3 bases at J, leaving 7 bases unmatched. The CDR3 sequence is CSVDATGTANEKLFF. The CDR3 region has the DNA TGCAGCGTTGATGCTACCGGGACAGCTAATGAAAAACTGTTTTTT.

This chain links TRBV11-2 with TRBJ2-7; D is unclear. CDR1 is SGHAT and CDR2 is FQNNGV in the germline V gene. Deletions cut 4 bases from V and 2 bases from J, with 9 bases between. This CDR3 is 13 amino acids long. Here the CDR3 DNA reads TGTGCCAGCAGCTCATCTTCAGCCTACGAGCAGTACTTC. It is translated as CASSSSSAYEQYF. The whole variable domain, filled in from reference TRBV11-2 and TRBJ2-7, reads EAGVAQSPRYKIIEKRQSVAFWCNPISGHATLYWYQQILGQGPKLLIQFQNNGVVDDSQLPKDRFSAERLKGVDSTLKIQPAKLEDSAVYLCASSSSSAYEQYFGPGTRLTVT.

This rearrangement joins TRBV28 to TRBJ2-7, with D perhaps matching TRBD1 (7 bases). This CDR3 is built from 15 residues. Germline CDR1 MDHEN, CDR2 SYDVKM. V dropped 3 bases and J dropped 6 bases, with 18 bases sitting between them. CDR3 sequence (DNA): TGTGCCAGCAGTTTTGGGGGGACAGATGCCTTCGAGCAGTACTTC. It yields the protein CASSFGGTDAFEQYF. The complete variable domain, with remaining parts taken from reference TRBV28 and TRBJ2-7, reads DVKVTQSSRYLVKRTGEKVFLECVQDMDHENMFWYRQDPGLGLRLIYFSYDVKMKEKGDIPEGYSVSREKKERFSLILESASTNQTSMYLCASSFGGTDAFEQYFGPGTRLTVT.

This chain uses TRBV4-3 with TRBJ2-3, with D unresolved. V lost 2 bases and J 2 bases, leaving 11 bases between the germline ends. The CDR3 is 15 amino acids. Per germline, CDR1 LGHNA and CDR2 YSLEER. Here the CDR3 reads CASSQRSSTTDTQYF. CDR3 DNA sequence: TGCGCCAGCAGCCAAAGGAGCTCCACCACAGATACGCAGTATTTT.

The rearrangement joins TRBV6-5 to TRBJ1-4; D is possibly TRBD1 (5 bases). This CDR3 region has 15 residues. Per germline, CDR1 MNHEY and CDR2 SVGAGI. Trimming took 4 bases from V and 6 from J, leaving 15 bases between them. The CDR3: CASSFRFKGDEKLFF. The CDR3, as DNA: TGTGCCAGCAGTTTCCGCTTTAAAGGGGATGAAAAACTGTTTTTT.

This chain joins TRBV30 and TRBJ1-1, with D maybe TRBD1 (6 bases). The germline V and J ends were trimmed by 2 bases and 8 bases, with 15 bases remaining between them. This CDR3 is built from 13 residues. Germline assignment: CDR1 GTSNPN and CDR2 SVGIG (reference sequence). The CDR3 DNA reads as TGTGCCTGGAGTCCGGGGTTCACAGGGGAAGCTTTCTTT. Translated, it gives CAWSPGFTGEAFF.

This chain uses TRBV5-4 with TRBJ2-7; D might be TRBD1 (5 bases). This CDR3 region has 13 residues. V was pared by 4 bases and J by 1 base, with 9 bases between. CDR1 is SGHNT, CDR2 YYREEE, per germline (reference sequence). CDR3 loop: CASSQGRSYEQYF. The CDR3 nucleotides are TGTGCCAGCAGCCAGGGCCGATCCTACGAGCAGTACTTC.

The chain employs TRBV11-1 and TRBJ2-7; D is unclear. Trimming took 4 bases from V and 0 from J, leaving 13 bases between them. CDR3 length: 15 amino acids. Per germline, CDR1 SGHAT and CDR2 FQDESV (reference sequence). The CDR3 protein is CASSSHAGYSYEQYF. The CDR3 bases are TGTGCCAGCAGCTCTCATGCAGGTTACTCCTACGAGCAGTACTTC.

The J gene is TRBJ1-5, the V gene TRBV6-1, with a tentative D call TRBD1 (6 bases). The V and J ends lost 7 bases and 4 bases respectively, with 14 bases between them. Germline V gene sequence: CDR1 MNHNS, CDR2 SASEGT. This CDR3 has 14 residues. The CDR3 sequence is CASITTTGNQPQHF. The CDR3 DNA reads TGTGCCAGCATTACGACAACAGGGAATCAGCCCCAGCATTTT.

V is TRBV15 and J is TRBJ2-7; D ambiguous. V was trimmed by 0 bases and J by 0 bases, leaving 6 bases between them. CDR1 and CDR2 from the germline V gene are LNHNV and YYDKDF (reference sequence). This CDR3 has 14 amino acids. The CDR3 DNA reads as TGTGCCACCAGCAGAGACGTCCTCTCCTACGAGCAGTACTTC. This translates into CATSRDVLSYEQYF.

The V gene is TRBV27, the J gene TRBJ1-1, with D possibly TRBD1 on 5 matching bases. The CDR3 has 13 amino acids. Germline CDR1 reads MNHEY; CDR2 reads SMNVEV (reference sequence). V was shortened by 6 bases and J by 1 base, with 9 bases between the two germline ends. CDR3 amino acids: CASSHQGNTEAFF. The CDR3 coding sequence is TGTGCCAGCAGCCATCAGGGGAACACTGAAGCTTTCTTT.